This entry lists 7 T cell receptor beta chains sequenced from one sample in a study of CD8 T cells in Susac syndrome. The RNA, about 0.5 to 1 ug, was put through reverse transcription using random hexamers. TCRdb re-called the immunoSEQ multiplex PCR reads with MiXCR, one entry per CDR3 protein. This sample yields fewer than 350,000 distinct CDR3 sequences, of which 90% to 95% are seen a single time; roughly 0.064% belongs to the top ten. The sample taken for sequencing was CD4+ T cells from PBMCs. The source of these receptors is a human donor with multiple sclerosis.

V and J are TRBV11-1 and TRBJ1-6; TRBD1 might be the D (5 bases). The CDR3 totals 16 residues. The ends were cut back, 0 bases at V and 14 bases at J, with 20 bases in the middle. Germline CDR1 and CDR2: SGHAT and FQDESV (reference sequence). CDR3 loop: CASSLAIPGPSSALHF. The CDR3 DNA sequence: TGTGCCAGCAGCTTAGCGATACCGGGACCGTCATCGGCCCTCCACTTT.

The gene calls are TRBV4-1 and TRBJ1-6; D gene unclear. The V and J ends lost 0 bases and 14 bases respectively, with 17 bases between them. The CDR3 contains 15 residues. The germline gives CDR1 MGHRA, CDR2 YSYEKL. The chain's CDR3 is CASSQEGFGRTTLHF. In DNA form, the CDR3 reads TGCGCCAGCAGCCAAGAGGGCTTCGGACGTACGACCCTCCACTTT.

The V and J genes are TRBV3-1 and TRBJ2-7, with TRBD1 identical over 9 bases. The trim removed 4 bases at V and 9 bases at J, leaving 10 bases unmatched. This CDR3 contains 14 residues. From germline, CDR1 is LGHDT and CDR2 YNNKEL (reference sequence). CDR3 nucleotides: TGTGCCAGCAGCCTCAGGACAGGGGCCTCCGGGCAGTACTTC. Its translation: CASSLRTGASGQYF.

The chain carries TRBV19 and TRBJ1-2; D is perhaps TRBD1 (5 bases). The ends were cut back, 7 bases at V and 4 bases at J, with 16 bases in the middle. The CDR3 runs to 14 residues. Germline loops: CDR1 LNHDA, CDR2 SQIVND (reference sequence). The DNA of the CDR3 is TGTGCCAGTACCCTGGACACCGCTGGCTATGGCTACACCTTC. Residues: CASTLDTAGYGYTF.

This sequence joins TRBV4-1 and TRBJ1-1; a possible D gene is TRBD1 (6 bases). The CDR3 covers 14 residues. V lost 3 bases, J lost 4 bases, and 12 bases lay in between. Germline CDR1 reads MGHRA; CDR2 reads YSYEKL. The CDR3 protein is CASSHVGGRTEAFF. For the CDR3, the DNA is TGCGCCAGCAGCCACGTCGGGGGGCGCACTGAAGCTTTCTTT.

The chain has TRBV19 and TRBJ2-7; unclear D gene. CDR3 length equals 11 residues. Trimming took off 8 bases at V and 3 bases at J, with 8 bases between the two ends. CDR1 and CDR2 from the germline V gene are LNHDA and SQIVND (reference sequence). This chain's CDR3 is CASSTGYEQYF. The DNA for the CDR3 is TGTGCCAGTTCGACCGGCTACGAGCAGTACTTC. The variable domain in full, with the rest retrieved from reference TRBV19 and TRBJ2-7, is DGGITQSPKYLFRKEGQNVTLSCEQNLNHDAMYWYRQDPGQGLRLIYYSQIVNDFQKGDIAEGYSVSREKKESFPLTVTSAQKNPTAFYLCASSTGYEQYFGPGTRLTVT.

Written as DNA, the CDR3 is TGTGCCAGCAGGCGAGACTACTCGACTAATCCCTTGGGCACAGATACGCAGTATTTT. Translating gives CASRRDYSTNPLGTDTQYF. This chain links TRBV12-3 or TRBV12-4 with TRBJ2-3; maybe TRBD2 (5 bases). The V end was cut by 6 bases, the J end by 1 base, with 26 bases between. The CDR3 totals 19 residues.